Below are 2 T cell receptor beta chains sequenced from a single sample in a study of T cell changes during pregnancy in multiple sclerosis. Method: immunoSEQ multiplex PCR; TCRdb's copy keeps in-frame clones and lacks some. The sample records around 52,000 clones, about 87% being singletons. Sequencing used peripheral blood from another person, used as feeder cells. These receptors originate from a human donor whose cells served as feeder cells for cultures in a pregnancy study.

V gene TRBV7-2 combines with J gene TRBJ2-7, with TRBD1 matching 12 bases. Germline loops: CDR1 SGHTA, CDR2 FQGNSA. This CDR3 has 16 amino acids. The V gene end was trimmed by 5 bases and the J gene end by 7 bases; junction bases not matched to a gene: 12. CDR3 DNA: TGTGCCAGCAGCATTACCAGCGGGACAGGGGGCAGTGAGCAGTACTTC. Translation gives CASSITSGTGGSEQYF.

In its sample, this clone was seen a few times. V and J are TRBV19 and TRBJ1-1; D perhaps matches TRBD1 (5 bases). Germline CDR1 LNHDA, CDR2 SQIVND (reference sequence). The CDR3 is 17 amino acids. V shed 3 bases and J shed 2 bases, with 19 bases lying between them. CDR3 coding DNA: TGTGCCAGTAGTATCCTCCTAGGGGATAAACATAACACTGAAGCTTTCTTT. It translates to CASSILLGDKHNTEAFF.